This passage covers 11 T cell receptor beta chains from one sample sequenced in a study of a mutant IDH1 vaccine in newly diagnosed glioma. Time point given: week 35, safety follow-up. Vaccination comprised doses that each held 300 ug of mutant IDH1 20-mer peptide, plus topical imiquimod. Using immunoSEQ multiplex PCR, the repertoire was profiled, and TCRdb retains in-frame clones only, with some absent. Counted here are about 50,000 clones, roughly 92% occurring once; the ten biggest clones make up about 2.1%. Their target antigens are unknown. Sequenced here: PBMCs, sampled from a glioma patient whose treatment included an IDH1 peptide vaccine. The receptors were gathered from a man aged 50-59 years with glioma.

The CDR3 DNA reads as TGCAGCGTTGAAGATCGTGAAGGGCAGGGGTCCTACGAGCAGTACTTC. Encoded protein: CSVEDREGQGSYEQYF. The chain combines TRBV29-1 with TRBJ2-7, with D possibly TRBD1 on 6 matching bases. Looked up from germline, CDR1 is SQVTM and CDR2 is ANQGSEA. The CDR3 contains 16 residues. Trimming left V 0 bases short and J 1 base short, with 16 bases between.

This rearrangement joins TRBV27 to TRBJ1-2; D gene ambiguous. The CDR3 runs 15 residues. Germline V gene sequence: CDR1 MNHEY, CDR2 SMNVEV (reference sequence). Trimming left V 5 bases short and J 4 bases short, with 17 bases between. This chain's CDR3 is CASSRITAAGYGYTF. In DNA form, the CDR3 reads TGTGCCAGCAGTAGGATAACGGCGGCCGGCTATGGCTACACCTTC.

J is TRBJ2-2 and V is TRBV7-8; TRBD2 agrees at 7 bases. The CDR3 sequence is 16 residues long. From germline, CDR1 is SGHVS and CDR2 FQNEAQ. Germline trimming cut 0 bases from V and 2 bases from J; bases unmatched to any gene: 3. The CDR3 reads CASSLAASGNTGELFF. As DNA, the CDR3 is TGTGCCAGCAGCTTAGCGGCTAGCGGAAACACCGGGGAGCTGTTTTTT.

V usage is TRBV18 and J usage is TRBJ1-3, with 7 bases that match TRBD1. V dropped 6 bases and J dropped 0; count of bases not matched to a gene: 8. The germline gives CDR1 KGHSH, CDR2 LQKENI. This CDR3 spans 16 amino acids. The CDR3 region has the DNA TGTGCCAGCTCGCCGGGACAGCCGTCCTCTGGAAACACCATATATTTT. Encoded protein: CASSPGQPSSGNTIYF.

V gene TRBV4-3 combines with J gene TRBJ1-3; D is ambiguous. Trimming removed 0 bases at V and 3 bases at J, with 15 bases between. The CDR3 is 17 amino acids. The V gene's germline CDR1 is LGHNA and CDR2 YSLEER. The CDR3 is CASSQDRLAGLGNTIYF. The CDR3 nucleotides read TGCGCCAGCAGCCAAGATCGTTTAGCCGGGCTTGGAAACACCATATATTTT.

This clone is a singleton in its sample. The chain has TRBV5-1 and TRBJ2-1; 7 bases line up with TRBD1. Per germline, CDR1 SGHRS and CDR2 YFSETQ. There are 16 residues in the CDR3. Trimming removed 4 bases from V and 0 bases from J; junction bases left unmatched: 7. The CDR3 reads CASSTPDRFSYNEQFF. Written as DNA, the CDR3 is TGCGCCAGCAGCACCCCGGACAGGTTCTCCTACAATGAGCAGTTCTTC.

CDR3 region: CASRGRGPGYEQYF. The CDR3 DNA reads TGTGCCAGCAGGGGAAGGGGACCTGGTTACGAGCAGTACTTC. V is TRBV7-9 and J is TRBJ2-7; D may be TRBD1 or TRBD2 (5 bases each). The germline V gene has CDR1 SEHNR and CDR2 FQNEAQ (reference sequence). Trimming left V 6 bases short and J 4 bases short, with 16 bases between. This CDR3 comprises 14 residues.

The V and J genes are TRBV13 and TRBJ2-4; no clear D gene. Germline-derived CDR1 and CDR2 are PRHDT and FYEKMQ (reference sequence). CDR3 length: 15 residues. The V gene lost 1 base and the J gene lost 0 bases, with 7 bases spanning the gap. CDR3 bases: TGTGCCAGCAGCTTAGCCGCCCTAGCCAAAAACATTCAGTACTTC. The encoded protein is CASSLAALAKNIQYF.

This chain links TRBV10-2 with TRBJ1-4, with 9 positions matching TRBD1. The CDR3 sequence is 20 residues long. V was clipped by 7 bases and J by 3 bases; unmatched bases: 21. CDR1 and CDR2 from the germline V gene are WSHSY and SAAADI. The CDR3: CASTALPGTGTNIANEKLFF. Here the CDR3 DNA reads TGCGCCAGCACCGCCTTACCCGGGACAGGGACAAACATCGCTAATGAAAAACTGTTTTTT.

V is TRBV5-1 and J is TRBJ2-1, with 11 bases identical to TRBD2. V shed 0 bases, J shed 8 bases, and the junction held 7 bases outside the gene matches. The germline V gene has CDR1 SGHRS and CDR2 YFSETQ. This CDR3 comprises 16 residues. This CDR3 is CASSLGGSGRADEQFF. CDR3 coding DNA: TGCGCCAGCAGCTTGGGAGGTAGCGGGAGGGCCGATGAGCAGTTCTTC.

This chain connects TRBV5-4 to TRBJ2-1; 8 bases map to TRBD2. Germline V CDR1 and CDR2: SGHNT, YYREEE (reference sequence). This CDR3 contains 17 residues. Unmatched junction bases numbered 10, after V lost 3 bases and J lost 2 bases. CDR3 nucleotides: TGTGCCAGCAGCTACGAGATATTAGCGGGAACCTACAATGAGCAGTTCTTC. It is translated as CASSYEILAGTYNEQFF.